The next 18 T cell receptor beta chains were all read from a single sample in a study of T cell responses to AZD1222 COVID-19 vaccine. Some clones are missing from TCRdb's copy, which holds only in-frame ones; the method was immunoSEQ multiplex PCR. Among under 130,000 clones listed, 85% to 90% were seen once. This specimen was peripheral blood, taken on day 0 of AZD1222 vaccination. The receptors were sampled from an adult in good health.

The chain carries TRBV11-3 and TRBJ2-2; D perhaps matches TRBD2 (6 bases). CDR3 size: 16 residues. CDR1 is SGHNT, CDR2 YENEEA, per germline. Trimming stripped 1 base from V and 3 bases from J, with 12 bases between. Written as DNA, the CDR3 is TGTGCCAGCAGCTTAGCCGGAGGCGGGGACACCGGGGAGCTGTTTTTT. Protein sequence: CASSLAGGGDTGELFF.

This chain joins TRBV28 and TRBJ1-2; D perhaps matches TRBD1 (6 bases). This CDR3 is 17 amino acids long. V was cut by 5 bases and J by 0 bases, with 19 bases left in between. Per germline, CDR1 MDHEN and CDR2 SYDVKM. The CDR3 loop reads CASSRGTRGLANYGYTF. The DNA for the CDR3 is TGTGCCAGCAGTCGCGGGACAAGGGGACTAGCTAACTATGGCTACACCTTC.

The chain joins TRBV19 to TRBJ1-2; D might be TRBD1 (5 bases). The CDR3 runs to 12 residues. The germline V and J ends were trimmed by 10 bases and 8 bases, with 17 bases remaining between them. The germline CDR1 and CDR2 sequences are LNHDA and SQIVND (reference sequence). DNA for the CDR3: TGTGCCACCAGAGTAGGGGAGGCGGGCTACACCTTC. It yields the protein CATRVGEAGYTF.

The chain carries TRBV12-5 and TRBJ2-7; 8 nucleotides align to TRBD1. This CDR3 comprises 15 residues. Germline V CDR1 and CDR2: LGHNT, FRNRAP. V trimming: 2 bases; J trimming: 6 bases; junction bases outside the gene matches: 9. The DNA for the CDR3 is TGTGCTAGTGGTTTGTCACAGGGGGAAAGGTGCGAGCAGTACTTC. Translation gives CASGLSQGERCEQYF. Using reference TRBV12-5 and TRBJ2-7 for the parts outside the CDR3, the full variable domain is DARVTQTPRHKVTEMGQEVTMRCQPILGHNTVFWYRQTMMQGLELLAYFRNRAPLDDSGMPKDRFSAEMPDATLATLKIQPSEPRDSAVYFCASGLSQGERCEQYFGPGTRLTVT.

V is TRBV29-1 and J is TRBJ2-1; 7 nucleotides align to TRBD2. The V segment lost 4 bases and the J segment 3 bases; nucleotides outside the gene matches: 0. CDR3 size: 12 residues. Germline-derived CDR1 and CDR2 are SQVTM and ANQGSEA. The CDR3 DNA sequence: TGCAGCGTTGGGGAGGGCTACAATGAGCAGTTCTTC. This encodes CSVGEGYNEQFF.

This chain joins TRBV10-3 and TRBJ2-7, with 12 positions matching TRBD2. Germline-derived CDR1 and CDR2 are ENHRY and SYGVKD. Trimming took 4 bases from V and 7 from J; bases not matched to a gene: 11. The CDR3 is made up of 16 amino acids. CDR3 sequence (DNA): TGTGCCATCAGTGGCCGAACTAGCGGGGGGCCCGATGAGCAGTACTTC. Its translation is CAISGRTSGGPDEQYF.

This rearrangement joins TRBV7-2 to TRBJ2-7; D call uncertain. V gave up 0 bases and J gave up 3 bases, with 12 bases separating them. Germline values: CDR1 SGHTA, CDR2 FQGNSA. This CDR3 spans 15 amino acids. CDR3 bases: TGTGCCAGCAGCTTAGCGGCCGGACCTGACTACGAGCAGTACTTC. Translated, it gives CASSLAAGPDYEQYF. The full variable domain, in which reference TRBV7-2 and TRBJ2-7 provide the parts outside the CDR3, is GAGVSQSPSNKVTEKGKDVELRCDPISGHTALYWYRQSLGQGLEFLIYFQGNSAPDKSGLPSDRFSAERTGGSVSTLTIQRTQQEDSAVYLCASSLAAGPDYEQYFGPGTRLTVT.

The rearrangement joins TRBV5-1 to TRBJ2-7, with 8 nucleotides matching TRBD2. Germline V gives CDR1 SGHRS, CDR2 YFSETQ. V gave up 4 bases and J gave up 5 bases; unmatched junction bases: 11. CDR3 size: 15 residues. The CDR3 loop reads CASSDGLASTDEQYF. The CDR3 coding sequence is TGCGCCAGCAGCGACGGACTAGCAAGTACGGACGAGCAGTACTTC.

The chain combines TRBV19 with TRBJ1-6; perhaps TRBD1 as D (5 bases). The germline V gene has CDR1 LNHDA and CDR2 SQIVND (reference sequence). The CDR3 is 14 amino acids. Trimming stripped 4 bases from V and 4 bases from J, with 8 bases between. In nucleotides, the CDR3 is TGTGCCAGTAGTACTCAGGGTTATAATTCACCCCTCCACTTT. The encoded protein is CASSTQGYNSPLHF.

In its sample, this clone was seen a few times. The CDR3 loop reads CASSLAYDQPQHF. CDR3 bases: TGTGCCAGCAGCTTAGCTTACGATCAGCCCCAGCATTTT. The J gene is TRBJ1-5, the V gene TRBV7-9, with D unresolved. The CDR3 loop spans 13 amino acids. V lost 0 bases to trimming and J lost 5 bases, with 5 bases between them. Germline CDR1 and CDR2: SEHNR and FQNEAQ (reference sequence).

The V call is TRBV5-6, the J call TRBJ1-5; weak D call: TRBD1 (5 bases). The germline V and J ends were trimmed by 3 bases and 10 bases, with 11 bases remaining between them. The CDR3 runs 12 residues. CDR1 is SGHDT and CDR2 is YYEEEE in the germline V gene. The CDR3 DNA is TGTGCCAGCAGCTCGGGGCCTAAACCCCAGCATTTT. It is translated as CASSSGPKPQHF.

The V call is TRBV5-5, the J call TRBJ2-7; 12 bases agree with TRBD1. The V segment lost 3 bases and the J segment 4 bases; nucleotides outside the gene matches: 5. This CDR3 has 15 amino acids. Germline CDR1 reads SGHKS; CDR2 reads YYEKEE (reference sequence). The CDR3 coding sequence is TGTGCCAGCAGCTCCCGGGACAGGGGGCCGTACGAGCAGTACTTC. Translated: CASSSRDRGPYEQYF.

The chain is built from TRBV19 and TRBJ2-1, with a tentative D call TRBD2 (6 bases). The V gene's germline CDR1 is LNHDA and CDR2 SQIVND (reference sequence). V shed 3 bases and J shed 4 bases, with 13 bases lying between them. The CDR3 is 15 residues long. The CDR3, as DNA: TGTGCCAGTAGTATCGGCCTAGCGATGTACAATGAGCAGTTCTTC. Amino acid sequence: CASSIGLAMYNEQFF.

This chain links TRBV11-2 with TRBJ1-2, with D tentatively TRBD1 (6 bases). The ends were cut back, 0 bases at V and 4 bases at J, with 12 bases in the middle. This CDR3 has 15 amino acids. CDR1 and CDR2 from the germline V gene are SGHAT and FQNNGV. CDR3 coding DNA: TGTGCCAGCAGCTTAGATACAGGGACGAGCTATGGCTACACCTTC. Its protein is CASSLDTGTSYGYTF.

This sequence joins TRBV5-6 and TRBJ1-2, with unresolved D. This CDR3 has 13 amino acids. Trimming removed 4 bases from V and 4 bases from J, with 11 bases in between. The germline V gene encodes CDR1 SGHDT and CDR2 YYEEEE. CDR3 protein: CASSLRGVYGYTF. DNA of the CDR3: TGTGCCAGCAGCCTAAGAGGCGTCTATGGCTACACCTTC. Full variable domain (outside the CDR3, taken from reference TRBV5-6 and TRBJ1-2): DAGVTQSPTHLIKTRGQQVTLRCSPKSGHDTVSWYQQALGQGPQFIFQYYEEEERQRGNFPDRFSGHQFPNYSSELNVNALLLGDSALYLCASSLRGVYGYTFGSGTRLTVV.

The rearrangement links TRBV7-9 to TRBJ2-5; perhaps D is TRBD1 or TRBD2 (5 bases each). Germline V lookup: CDR1 SEHNR, CDR2 FQNEAQ (reference sequence). V lost 5 bases, J lost 0 bases, and 10 bases lay in between. The CDR3 extends over 14 amino acids. The CDR3 coding sequence is TGTGCCAGCAGCCTAGGGACCTACCAAGAGACCCAGTACTTC. Translated, it gives CASSLGTYQETQYF. Combining the CDR3 with reference TRBV7-9 and TRBJ2-5 gives the whole variable domain DTGVSQNPRHKITKRGQNVTFRCDPISEHNRLYWYRQTLGQGPEFLTYFQNEAQLEKSRLLSDRFSAERPKGSFSTLEIQRTEQGDSAMYLCASSLGTYQETQYFGPGTRLLVL.

The chain has TRBV6-5 and TRBJ1-4; D not certain. Germline V lookup: CDR1 MNHEY, CDR2 SVGAGI. The CDR3 has 16 residues. V lost 0 bases and J lost 7, with 15 bases in between. Here the CDR3 reads CASSYSNLRAAEKLFF. The CDR3 nucleotides read TGTGCCAGCAGTTACTCGAATTTGAGGGCGGCTGAAAAACTGTTTTTT.

The gene calls are TRBV7-9 and TRBJ1-2, with 8 bases that match TRBD1. Germline V lookup: CDR1 SEHNR, CDR2 FQNEAQ (reference sequence). The junction had 14 bases not matched to a gene; V was cut back by 4 bases and J by 4 bases. This CDR3 is built from 17 residues. The CDR3 bases are TGTGCCAGCAGCTCGATTATAGACAGGGGATCGTCCTATGGCTACACCTTC. This sequence encodes CASSSIIDRGSSYGYTF.